This entry lists 20 T cell receptor beta chains sequenced from one sample in a study of blood T cells in healthy people across ages. The authors ran a second PCR of about 6 to 11 cycles using a sample-barcoded 5' primer and a J-beta primer mix. TCRdb fed the 5' RACE reads into MiXCR, producing one record per CDR3 protein. The table has roughly 800,000 distinct CDR3 sequences, 55% to 75% seen once. The specimen was blood. The source is a man aged 25 to 40 in good health.

The chain is built from TRBV7-2 and TRBJ2-7; D may be TRBD2 (5 bases). The J call is uncertain, as TRBJ2-5 better fits the DNA end. Germline V gene lookup returns CDR1 SGHTA and CDR2 FQGNSA. CDR3 size: 13 residues. Here the CDR3 DNA reads TGTGCCAGCAGCTTATTCGGGGTTGAGACCCAGTACTTC. As protein: CASSLFGVETQYF.

The chain is built from TRBV4-3 and TRBJ2-2, with D possibly TRBD1 on 5 matching bases. The CDR3 totals 16 residues. Looked up from germline, CDR1 is LGHNA and CDR2 is YSLEER. Trimming cost V 5 bases and J 1 base, with 14 bases left between them. The CDR3 region is CASSDRYSVNTGELFF. Here the CDR3 DNA reads TGCGCCAGCAGCGACAGATACTCCGTGAACACCGGGGAGCTGTTTTTT.

This clonotype has just a few counts. The V gene is TRBV12-3 or TRBV12-4, the J gene TRBJ1-2; D may be TRBD1 (5 bases). Between the trimmed V and J ends, which lost 5 bases and 2 bases, there was a span of 9 bases. The CDR3 contains 13 residues. The CDR3 spells CASSGGRNYGYTF. In nucleotides, the CDR3 is TGTGCCAGCAGTGGGGGAAGGAACTATGGCTACACCTTC.

The chain couples TRBV2 to TRBJ2-5; no firm D call. The length of the CDR3 is 12 residues. Germline lookup yields CDR1 SNHLY and CDR2 FYNNEI. Trimming removed 9 bases from V and 3 bases from J, with 11 bases in between. Here the CDR3 DNA reads TGTGCCAGTAGGGCCGAGGAAGAGACCCAGTACTTC. Protein sequence: CASRAEEETQYF.

CDR3 amino acids: CASTQEFNTGELFF. DNA of the CDR3: TGTGCCAGCACTCAAGAGTTCAACACCGGGGAGCTGTTTTTT. The chain combines TRBV2 with TRBJ2-2, with D unclear. This CDR3 spans 14 amino acids. Germline lookup yields CDR1 SNHLY and CDR2 FYNNEI. V gave up 7 bases and J gave up 2 bases, with 11 bases separating them. Filled out from reference TRBV2 and TRBJ2-2, the complete variable domain reads EPEVTQTPSHQVTQMGQEVILRCVPISNHLYFYWYRQILGQKVEFLVSFYNNEISEKSEIFDDQFSVERPDGSNFTLKIRSTKLEDSAMYFCASTQEFNTGELFFGEGSRLTVL.

The V call is TRBV5-1, the J call TRBJ2-5; D might be TRBD1 or TRBD2, each matching 5 bases. V gave up 4 bases and J gave up 3 bases, with 13 bases separating them. Germline V gene sequence: CDR1 SGHRS, CDR2 YFSETQ. The CDR3 totals 14 residues. This CDR3 is CASSPRDGKETQYF. For the CDR3, the DNA is TGCGCCAGCAGCCCAAGGGACGGGAAAGAGACCCAGTACTTC. Based on the CDR3 plus reference TRBV5-1 and TRBJ2-5, the full variable domain is KAGVTQTPRYLIKTRGQQVTLSCSPISGHRSVSWYQQTPGQGLQFLFEYFSETQRNKGNFPGRFSGRQFSNSRSEMNVSTLELGDSALYLCASSPRDGKETQYFGPGTRLLVL.

This chain links TRBV7-3 with TRBJ2-4, with 7 bases lining up with TRBD1. The CDR3 loop spans 16 amino acids. From germline, CDR1 is SGHTA and CDR2 FQGTGA. V shed 5 bases and J 3 bases; nucleotides not matched to a gene: 10. Here the CDR3 reads CASSQGDTEFKNIQYF. The CDR3 region has the DNA TGTGCCAGCAGCCAGGGGGACACCGAATTCAAAAACATTCAGTACTTC. Full variable domain (remainder filled in from reference TRBV7-3 and TRBJ2-4): GAGVSQTPSNKVTEKGKYVELRCDPISGHTALYWYRQSLGQGPEFLIYFQGTGAADDSGLPNDRFFAVRPEGSVSTLKIQRTERGDSAVYLCASSQGDTEFKNIQYFGAGTRLSVL.

CDR3 bases: TGCGCCAGCAGCCAAGAAGCTACCCTTAGGTCCTACGAGCAGTACTTC. Translated, it gives CASSQEATLRSYEQYF. The chain recombines TRBV4-3 with TRBJ2-7; D call uncertain. The germline V and J ends were trimmed by 0 bases and 1 base, with 13 bases remaining between them. Germline CDR1 is LGHNA and CDR2 is YSLEER. The CDR3 extends over 16 amino acids.

The chain combines TRBV20-1 with TRBJ2-3, with TRBD2 matching 13 bases. After removal of 5 bases from V and 2 bases from J, the junction contained 7 bases not matched to a gene. Germline V lookup: CDR1 DFQATT, CDR2 SNEGSKA (reference sequence). The CDR3 totals 16 residues. For the CDR3, the DNA is TGCAGTGCTCCCCGACTAGCGGGGGGATTCACAGATACGCAGTATTTT. Protein: CSAPRLAGGFTDTQYF.

This rearrangement joins TRBV6-2 or TRBV6-3 to TRBJ2-3; 8 bases agree with TRBD2. CDR1 is MNHEY, CDR2 SVGEGT, per germline. Germline trimming cut 6 bases from V and 9 bases from J; bases unmatched to any gene: 5. The CDR3 is 12 residues long. The DNA for the CDR3 is TGTGCCAGCAGCTCAATAGCGGGGACGCAGTATTTT. It translates to CASSSIAGTQYF.

The sample holds one count of this clonotype. This chain links TRBV2 with TRBJ2-7; D is possibly TRBD2 (7 bases). CDR3 size: 12 residues. Germline loops: CDR1 SNHLY, CDR2 FYNNEI. Trimming stripped 8 bases from V and 4 bases from J, with 12 bases between. CDR3 DNA sequence: TGTGCCAGCGCCGAGGGGGGGTACGAGCAGTACTTC. Encoded protein: CASAEGGYEQYF.

This clonotype showed up many times. The rearrangement joins TRBV29-1 to TRBJ2-5; D uncertain. This CDR3 contains 11 residues. Germline V lookup: CDR1 SQVTM, CDR2 ANQGSEA. The V and J ends lost 6 bases and 5 bases respectively, with 10 bases between them. CDR3 region: CSVLGAETQYF. Here the CDR3 DNA reads TGCAGCGTGTTGGGCGCGGAGACCCAGTACTTC.

The genes are TRBV12-3 or TRBV12-4 and TRBJ2-7, with D perhaps TRBD2 (5 bases). With 5 bases removed from V and 3 bases from J, the gap between germline ends came to 14 bases. The CDR3 sequence is 14 residues long. The DNA for the CDR3 is TGTGCCAGCAGTCCGGGATTTGGCCTCTACGAGCAGTACTTC. Translation gives CASSPGFGLYEQYF.

This clonotype was counted a few times. The rearrangement links TRBV20-1 to TRBJ2-7; possibly TRBD1 for D (6 bases). Germline CDR1 reads DFQATT; CDR2 reads SNEGSKA (reference sequence). The V end lost 4 bases, the J end lost 1 base, and 14 bases lay between the germline ends. This CDR3 is 14 amino acids long. DNA of the CDR3: TGCAGTGCTAAGGGGGTTGGCCCTTCCTACGAGCAGTACTTC. This codes for CSAKGVGPSYEQYF.

This clonotype was counted a few times. J is TRBJ1-2 and V is TRBV12-3 or TRBV12-4; D call uncertain. V was pared by 3 bases and J by 8 bases, with 16 bases between. The CDR3 consists of 14 residues. CDR3 coding DNA: TGTGCCAGCAGTTTTACCCTTGGCCCGTCAGGCTACACCTTC. Its protein is CASSFTLGPSGYTF.

This chain joins TRBV3-1 and TRBJ1-1; possibly TRBD1 for D (5 bases). The CDR3 has 18 amino acids. Looked up from germline, CDR1 is LGHDT and CDR2 is YNNKEL (reference sequence). The V end lost 4 bases, the J end lost 1 base, and 22 bases lay between the germline ends. The CDR3 region has the DNA TGTGCCAGCAGCCGTAGGGGATCCCTCCAAACCACGAACACTGAAGCTTTCTTT. Protein product: CASSRRGSLQTTNTEAFF.

There are a few counts of this clonotype. This sequence joins TRBV28 and TRBJ1-4; D is unresolved. CDR3 length: 10 amino acids. From germline, CDR1 is MDHEN and CDR2 SYDVKM. With 9 bases removed from V and 6 bases from J, the gap between germline ends came to 5 bases. As DNA, the CDR3 is TGTGCCAGTCGTGATGAAAAACTGTTTTTT. Amino acid sequence: CASRDEKLFF.

This chain connects TRBV5-1 to TRBJ2-7, with D uncertain. The better agreement between TRBJ2-4 and the DNA end casts doubt on the J call. The germline V gene encodes CDR1 SGHRS and CDR2 YFSETQ. This CDR3 is 13 amino acids long. CDR3 DNA sequence: TGCGCCAGCAGCTACTCCGTTCAAAACATTCAGTACTTC. It codes for CASSYSVQNIQYF.

This chain links TRBV28 with TRBJ1-2; the D gene is possibly TRBD1 (5 bases). This CDR3 spans 13 amino acids. The V gene lost 10 bases and the J gene lost 5 bases, with 17 bases spanning the gap. Germline assignment: CDR1 MDHEN and CDR2 SYDVKM. DNA of the CDR3: TGTGCCACCGGGTTGGGGGTAAAATATGGCTACACCTTC. This gives the protein CATGLGVKYGYTF.

This chain connects TRBV24-1 to TRBJ2-1, with D possibly being TRBD2 (6 bases). The CDR3 length is 12 residues. V was trimmed by 10 bases and J by 10 bases, leaving 16 bases between them. Germline loops: CDR1 KGHDR, CDR2 SFDVKD. The CDR3 reads CATESGTQEQFF. As DNA, the CDR3 is TGTGCCACGGAGTCCGGGACTCAAGAGCAGTTCTTC.